The sequence of this T cell receptor (beta chain) was determined in a study of technical replicates of blood from several donors. Only in-frame clones appear in the TCRdb table, and some are missing; sequencing was by immunoSEQ multiplex PCR. Of 91,000 or so clones listed, roughly 96% are singletons. CDR1 SGHNT and CDR2 YYREEE come from the germline V gene (reference sequence). The CDR3 contains 15 residues. Trimming took off 0 bases at V and 7 bases at J, with 14 bases between the two ends. Sequencing was performed on T cells isolated from PBMCs. The TCR sequence derives from a human donor in good health. The chain couples TRBV5-4 to TRBJ2-1; weak D call: TRBD1 (5 bases). The DNA of the CDR3 is TGTGCCAGCAGCTTGGGAAGGGGCGCCGAGAATGAGCAGTTCTTC. It yields the protein CASSLGRGAENEQFF.